A selection of T cell receptor beta chains follows, all from one sample in a study of shared clonotypes between healthy human individuals. The repertoire was sequenced with immunoSEQ multiplex PCR; TCRdb's copy has only in-frame clones and lacks some. This table holds about 800,000 clones, around 96% found once. Sequenced sample: naive CD8+ T cells sorted from blood. These receptors all stem from a man aged 25 to 45 in good health. CDR3s include the opening cysteine and the closing phenylalanine or tryptophan.

>TRBJ1-5|TRBV15
CATSSGHSNQPQHF
>TRBJ2-5|TRBV7-9
CASSLKQGAFETQYF
>TRBJ1-1|TRBV30
CAWRGQGAFGAFF
>TRBJ1-1|TRBV11-2
CASSLFGPNTEAFF
>TRBJ2-7|TRBV5-1
CASSLSGLTFEQYF
>TRBJ2-7|TRBV5-6
CASSPTGRDYEQYF
>TRBJ2-7|TRBV18
CASSHSDRGGHEQYF
>TRBJ2-7|TRBV10-3
CAISDPGQGSSYEQYF
>TRBJ2-3|TRBV4-1
CASSHRTSGTSDTQYF
>TRBJ2-2|TRBV4-1
CASSTEGFNTGELFF
>TRBJ1-2|TRBV4-1
CASSQAPRGGYGYTF
>TRBJ1-2|TRBV9
CASSVVTGTYGYTF
>TRBJ2-1|TRBV19
CASSIRLAGVDEQFF
>TRBJ1-2|TRBV7-9
CASRGPLGTSNYGYTF
>TRBJ1-2|TRBV5-6
CASSLSTVIPNYGYTF
>TRBJ2-5|TRBV5-6
CASSLALRLAGPAVETQYF
>TRBJ2-2|TRBV15
CATSTAGQGGTGELFF
>TRBJ2-5|TRBV29-1
CSVMGEDLGETQYF
>TRBJ2-7|TRBV4-3
CASSQFRNYEQYF
>TRBJ2-7|TRBV7-2
CASSLSGWGYEQYF
>TRBJ2-2|TRBV12-1
CASSPTSGRPGELFF
>TRBJ2-7|TRBV13
CASRRDNSSYEQYF
>TRBJ2-3|TRBV9
CASSVEFAEVDTQYF
>TRBJ2-7|TRBV7-9
CASSPEGVYEQYF
>TRBJ2-2|TRBV11-2
CASSLGRDGIGELFF
>TRBJ1-4|TRBV27
CASSLSHATNEKLFF
>TRBJ2-3|TRBV27
CASRGVTQYF